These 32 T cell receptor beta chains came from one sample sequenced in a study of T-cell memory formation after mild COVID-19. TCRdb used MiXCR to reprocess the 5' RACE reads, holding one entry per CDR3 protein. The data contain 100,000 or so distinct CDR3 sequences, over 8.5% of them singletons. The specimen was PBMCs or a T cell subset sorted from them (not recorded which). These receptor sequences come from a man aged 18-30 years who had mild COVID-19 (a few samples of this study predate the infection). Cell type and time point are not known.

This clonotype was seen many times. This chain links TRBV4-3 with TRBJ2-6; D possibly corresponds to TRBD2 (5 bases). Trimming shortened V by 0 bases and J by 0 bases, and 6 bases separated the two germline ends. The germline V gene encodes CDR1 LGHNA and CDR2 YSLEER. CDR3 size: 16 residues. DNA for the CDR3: TGCGCCAGCAGCCAAGAAGGGAGCTCTGGGGCCAACGTCCTGACTTTC. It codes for CASSQEGSSGANVLTF.

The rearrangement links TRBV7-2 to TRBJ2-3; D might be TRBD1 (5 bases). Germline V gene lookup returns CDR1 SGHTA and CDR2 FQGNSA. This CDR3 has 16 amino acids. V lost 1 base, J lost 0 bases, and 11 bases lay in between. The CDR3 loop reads CASSLVGAGSTDTQYF. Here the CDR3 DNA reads TGTGCCAGCAGCTTAGTAGGGGCAGGGAGCACAGATACGCAGTATTTT.

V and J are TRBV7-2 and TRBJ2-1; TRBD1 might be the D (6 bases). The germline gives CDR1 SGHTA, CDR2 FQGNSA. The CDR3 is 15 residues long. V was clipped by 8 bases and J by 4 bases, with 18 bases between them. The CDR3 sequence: CASGPTDRIYNEQFF. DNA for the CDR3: TGTGCCAGCGGTCCCACGGACAGAATTTACAATGAGCAGTTCTTC.

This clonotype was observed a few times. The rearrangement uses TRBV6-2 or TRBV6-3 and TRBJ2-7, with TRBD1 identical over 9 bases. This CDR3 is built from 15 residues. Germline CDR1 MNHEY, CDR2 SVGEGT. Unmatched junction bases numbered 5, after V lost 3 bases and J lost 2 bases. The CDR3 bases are TGTGCCAGCAGTTATTTGGACAGGGGACCCTACGAGCAGTACTTC. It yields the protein CASSYLDRGPYEQYF.

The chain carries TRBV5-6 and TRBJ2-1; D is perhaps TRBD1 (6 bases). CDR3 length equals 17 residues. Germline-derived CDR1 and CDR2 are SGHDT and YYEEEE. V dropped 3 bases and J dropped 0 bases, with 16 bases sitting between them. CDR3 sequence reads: CASSSAGDPSSYNEQFF. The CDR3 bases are TGTGCCAGCAGCTCCGCAGGGGATCCGAGCTCCTACAATGAGCAGTTCTTC.

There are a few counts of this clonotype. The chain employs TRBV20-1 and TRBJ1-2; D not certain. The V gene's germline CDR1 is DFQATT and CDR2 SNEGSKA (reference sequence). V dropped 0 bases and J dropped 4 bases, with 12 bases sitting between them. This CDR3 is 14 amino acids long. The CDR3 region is CSARDWAGSYGYTF. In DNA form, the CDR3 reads TGCAGTGCTAGAGATTGGGCAGGCAGCTATGGCTACACCTTC.

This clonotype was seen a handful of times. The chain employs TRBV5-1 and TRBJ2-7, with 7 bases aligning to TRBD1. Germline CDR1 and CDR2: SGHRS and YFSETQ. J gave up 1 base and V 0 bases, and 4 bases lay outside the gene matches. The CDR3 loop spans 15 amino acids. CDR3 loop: CASSLGQGRSYEQYF. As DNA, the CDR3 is TGCGCCAGCAGCTTGGGACAGGGTCGGTCCTACGAGCAGTACTTC.

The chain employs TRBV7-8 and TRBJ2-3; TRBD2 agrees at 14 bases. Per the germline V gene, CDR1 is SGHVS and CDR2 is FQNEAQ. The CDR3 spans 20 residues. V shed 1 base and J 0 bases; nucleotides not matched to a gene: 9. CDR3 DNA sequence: TGTGCCAGCAGCTTAGGCGGGACTAGCGGGGGCCACGCAAGCACAGATACGCAGTATTTT. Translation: CASSLGGTSGGHASTDTQYF.

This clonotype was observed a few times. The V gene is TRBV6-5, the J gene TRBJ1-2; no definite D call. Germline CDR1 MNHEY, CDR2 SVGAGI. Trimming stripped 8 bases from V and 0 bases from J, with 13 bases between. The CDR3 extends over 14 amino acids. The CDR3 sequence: CASADERSNYGYTF. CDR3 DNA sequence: TGTGCCAGCGCAGACGAAAGGTCTAACTATGGCTACACCTTC.

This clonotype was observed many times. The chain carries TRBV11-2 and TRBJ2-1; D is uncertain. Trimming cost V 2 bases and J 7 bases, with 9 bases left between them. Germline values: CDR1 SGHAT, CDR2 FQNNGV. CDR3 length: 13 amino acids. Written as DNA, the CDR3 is TGTGCCAGCAGCTTATCGGGCCCGAATGAGCAGTTCTTC. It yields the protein CASSLSGPNEQFF.

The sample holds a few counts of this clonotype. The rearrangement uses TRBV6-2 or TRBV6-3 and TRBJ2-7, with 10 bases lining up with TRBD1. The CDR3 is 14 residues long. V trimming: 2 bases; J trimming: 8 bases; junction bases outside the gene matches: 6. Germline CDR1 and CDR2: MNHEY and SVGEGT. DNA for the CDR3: TGTGCCAGCAGTTACGAGGGACAGGGGATTAAGCAGTACGTC. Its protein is CASSYEGQGIKQYV.

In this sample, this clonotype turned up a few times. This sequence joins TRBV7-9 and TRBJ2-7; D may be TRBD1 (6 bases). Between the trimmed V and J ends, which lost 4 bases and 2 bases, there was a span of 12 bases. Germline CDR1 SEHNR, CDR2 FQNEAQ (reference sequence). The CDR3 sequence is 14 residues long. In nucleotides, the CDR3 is TGTGCCAGCAGCTCGTCGGGACACCCCTACGAGCAGTACGTC. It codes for CASSSSGHPYEQYV.

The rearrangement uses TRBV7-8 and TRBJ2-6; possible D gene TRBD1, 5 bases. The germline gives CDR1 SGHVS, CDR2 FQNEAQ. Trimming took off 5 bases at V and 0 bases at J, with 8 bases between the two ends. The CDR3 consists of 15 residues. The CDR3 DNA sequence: TGTGCCAGCAGCAAACAGGACTCTGGGGCCAACGTCCTGACTTTC. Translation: CASSKQDSGANVLTF.

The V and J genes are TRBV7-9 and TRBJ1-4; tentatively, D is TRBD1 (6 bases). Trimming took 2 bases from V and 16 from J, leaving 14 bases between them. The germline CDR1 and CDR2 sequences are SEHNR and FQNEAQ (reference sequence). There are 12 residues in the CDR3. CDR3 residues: CASSLSTGVEFF. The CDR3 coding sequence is TGTGCCAGCAGCTTATCGACAGGAGTAGAGTTTTTT.

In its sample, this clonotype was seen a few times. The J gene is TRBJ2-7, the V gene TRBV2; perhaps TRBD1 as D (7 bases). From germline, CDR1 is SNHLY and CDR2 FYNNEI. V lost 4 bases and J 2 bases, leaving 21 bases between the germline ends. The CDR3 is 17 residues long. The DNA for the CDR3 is TGTGCCAGCAGTGGCGGGACAGAACCTGACTCTACCTACGAGCAGTACGTC. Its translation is CASSGGTEPDSTYEQYV.

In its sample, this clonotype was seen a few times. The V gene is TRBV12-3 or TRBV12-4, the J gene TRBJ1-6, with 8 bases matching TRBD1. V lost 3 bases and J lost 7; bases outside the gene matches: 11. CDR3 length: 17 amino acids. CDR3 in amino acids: CASSFGQGVSRNSPLHF. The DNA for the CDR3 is TGTGCCAGCAGTTTCGGACAGGGAGTTTCTCGGAATTCACCCCTCCACTTT.

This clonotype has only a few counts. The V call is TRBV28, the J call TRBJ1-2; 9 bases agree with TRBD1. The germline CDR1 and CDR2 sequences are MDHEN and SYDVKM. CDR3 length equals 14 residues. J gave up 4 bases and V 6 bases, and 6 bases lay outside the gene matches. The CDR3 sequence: CASSGQGTIYGYTF. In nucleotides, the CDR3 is TGTGCCAGCAGCGGACAGGGGACCATCTATGGCTACACCTTC.

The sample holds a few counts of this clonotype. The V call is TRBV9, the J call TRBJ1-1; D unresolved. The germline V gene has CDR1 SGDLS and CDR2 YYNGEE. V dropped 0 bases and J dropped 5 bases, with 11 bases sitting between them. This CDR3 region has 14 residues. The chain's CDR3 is CASSVALGVTEAFF. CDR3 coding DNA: TGTGCCAGCAGCGTAGCTCTCGGAGTGACTGAAGCTTTCTTT.

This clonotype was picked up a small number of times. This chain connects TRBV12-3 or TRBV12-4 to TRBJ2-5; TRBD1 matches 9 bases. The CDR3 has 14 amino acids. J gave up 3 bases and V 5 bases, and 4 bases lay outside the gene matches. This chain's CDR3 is CASSRDRVKETQYF. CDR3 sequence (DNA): TGTGCCAGCAGTCGGGACAGGGTAAAAGAGACCCAGTACTTC.

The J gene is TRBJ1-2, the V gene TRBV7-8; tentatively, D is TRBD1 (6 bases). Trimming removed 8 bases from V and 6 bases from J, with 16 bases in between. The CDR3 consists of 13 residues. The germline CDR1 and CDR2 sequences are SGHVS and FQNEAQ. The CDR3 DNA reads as TGTGCCAGCGGAATACAGGGAGCCCATGGCTACACCTTC. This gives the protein CASGIQGAHGYTF.

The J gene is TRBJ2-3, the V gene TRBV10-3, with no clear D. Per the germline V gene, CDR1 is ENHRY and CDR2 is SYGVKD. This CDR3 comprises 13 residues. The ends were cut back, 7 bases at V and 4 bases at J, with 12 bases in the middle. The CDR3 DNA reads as TGTGCCATCACGGCCCGAGACTCAGATACGCAGTATTTT. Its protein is CAITARDSDTQYF.

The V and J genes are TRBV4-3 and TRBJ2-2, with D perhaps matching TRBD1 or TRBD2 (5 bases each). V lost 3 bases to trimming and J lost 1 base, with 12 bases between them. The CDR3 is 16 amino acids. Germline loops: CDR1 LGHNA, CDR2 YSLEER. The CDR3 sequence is CASSQGDARNTGELFF. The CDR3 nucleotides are TGCGCCAGCAGCCAGGGGGACGCGAGGAACACCGGGGAGCTGTTTTTT.

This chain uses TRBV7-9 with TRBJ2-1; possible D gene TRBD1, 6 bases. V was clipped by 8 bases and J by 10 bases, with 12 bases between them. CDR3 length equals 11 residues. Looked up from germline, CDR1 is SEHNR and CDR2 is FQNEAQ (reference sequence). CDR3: CASRNTGEQFF. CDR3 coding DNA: TGTGCCAGCCGTAATACAGGGGAGCAGTTCTTC.

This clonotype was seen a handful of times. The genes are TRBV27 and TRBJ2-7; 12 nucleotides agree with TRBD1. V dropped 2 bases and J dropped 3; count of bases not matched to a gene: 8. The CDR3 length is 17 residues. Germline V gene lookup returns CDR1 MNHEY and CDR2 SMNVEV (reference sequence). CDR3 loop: CASSLGTGTGGYYEQYF. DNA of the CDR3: TGTGCCAGCAGTTTAGGGACCGGGACAGGGGGCTACTACGAGCAGTACTTC.

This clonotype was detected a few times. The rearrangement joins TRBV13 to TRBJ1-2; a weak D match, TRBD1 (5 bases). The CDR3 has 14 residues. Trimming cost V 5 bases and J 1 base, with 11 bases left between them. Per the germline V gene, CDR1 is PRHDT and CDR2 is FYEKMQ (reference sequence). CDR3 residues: CASSPLQGNYGYTF. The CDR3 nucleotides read TGTGCCAGCAGCCCACTCCAGGGTAACTATGGCTACACCTTC.

This chain's CDR3 is CASSQDNPRTNTGELFF. The CDR3 DNA reads as TGCGCCAGCAGCCAAGATAATCCGCGGACGAACACCGGGGAGCTGTTTTTT. J is TRBJ2-2 and V is TRBV4-1; D remains ambiguous. The CDR3 runs 17 residues. From germline, CDR1 is MGHRA and CDR2 YSYEKL. With 0 bases removed from V and 0 bases from J, the gap between germline ends came to 11 bases.

CDR3 sequence reads: CASSVAGGQLVTQYF. In nucleotides, the CDR3 is TGTGCCAGCAGTGTAGCGGGGGGGCAATTAGTGACCCAGTACTTC. The chain recombines TRBV27 with TRBJ2-5, with TRBD2 matching over 11 bases. Germline V gene sequence: CDR1 MNHEY, CDR2 SMNVEV (reference sequence). The CDR3 extends over 15 amino acids. The V gene end was trimmed by 5 bases and the J gene end by 7 bases; junction bases not matched to a gene: 9.

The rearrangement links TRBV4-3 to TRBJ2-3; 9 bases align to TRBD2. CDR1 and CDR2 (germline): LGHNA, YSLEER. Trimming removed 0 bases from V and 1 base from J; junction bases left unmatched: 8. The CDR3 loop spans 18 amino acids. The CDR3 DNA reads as TGCGCCAGCAGCCAAGATTTGGCTAGCGGGGACCGCACAGATACGCAGTATTTT. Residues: CASSQDLASGDRTDTQYF.

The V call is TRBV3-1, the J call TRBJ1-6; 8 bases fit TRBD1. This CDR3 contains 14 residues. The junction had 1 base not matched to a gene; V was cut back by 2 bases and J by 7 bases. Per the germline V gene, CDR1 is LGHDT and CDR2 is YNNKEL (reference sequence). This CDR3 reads CASSQRTGNSPLHF. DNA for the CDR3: TGTGCCAGCAGCCAAAGGACAGGGAATTCACCCCTCCACTTT.

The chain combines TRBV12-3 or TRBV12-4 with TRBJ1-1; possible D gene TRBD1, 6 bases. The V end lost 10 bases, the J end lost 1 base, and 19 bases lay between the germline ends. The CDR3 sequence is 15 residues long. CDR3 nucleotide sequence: TGTGCCACGCGAACGGGGGGCCTAAAGAACACTGAAGCTTTCTTT. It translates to CATRTGGLKNTEAFF.

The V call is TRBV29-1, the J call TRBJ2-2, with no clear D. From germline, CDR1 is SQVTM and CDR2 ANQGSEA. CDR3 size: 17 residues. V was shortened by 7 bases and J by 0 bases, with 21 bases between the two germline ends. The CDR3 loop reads CSGAWPVGEANTGELFF. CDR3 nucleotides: TGCAGCGGCGCTTGGCCCGTCGGCGAGGCGAACACCGGGGAGCTGTTTTTT.

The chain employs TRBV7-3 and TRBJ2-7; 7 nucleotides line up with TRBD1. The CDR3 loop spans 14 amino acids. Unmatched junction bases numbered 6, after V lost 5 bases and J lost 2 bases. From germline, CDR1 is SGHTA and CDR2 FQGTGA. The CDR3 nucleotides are TGTGCCAGCAGCCCTAAGCAGGGGGCCTACGAGCAGTACTTC. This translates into CASSPKQGAYEQYF.